This paragraph covers one T cell receptor beta chain sequence. This clonotype showed up many times. What this receptor recognizes is not known. No per-base quality is available; no much larger clone lies one base away. The sample belongs to a study of Graves' ophthalmopathy and Graves' hyperthyroidism (dated by TCRdb to the late 2010s). Concerning the study at large: Peripheral blood was collected before any treatment was given, at the time of initial diagnosis. To explore V-J signatures distinguishing ophthalmopathy from hyperthyroidism, a discovery set of roughly 98 patients (fewer than 45 ophthalmopathy, about 57 stable hyperthyroidism) was enrolled. Once sampling was done, hyperthyroidism patients were given methimazole at a starting dose of 30 mg daily, while ophthalmopathy patients were given high-dose intravenous methylprednisolone. An independent validation cohort comprised 18 hyperthyroidism patients and roughly 15 patients who later progressed from hyperthyroidism to ophthalmopathy. The roughly 91 discovery patients were randomly divided into training and test sets at a 7:3 ratio. In total, under 150 blood samples were TCR-sequenced: 40 to 45 ophthalmopathy, roughly 77 hyperthyroidism and approximately 17 hyperthyroidism-to-ophthalmopathy patients. In roughly 6 hyperthyroidism patients, T-cell repertoires of thyroid tissue and blood were compared. The study used TCR beta repertoire signatures to distinguish Graves' ophthalmopathy from Graves' hyperthyroidism and to predict progression to ophthalmopathy.

Patients with ophthalmopathy had moderately to severely active disease, with a Clinical Activity Score of 3 or more, a NOSPECS grade of 4 or more, and a disease duration of less than 3 months. Anyone with other autoimmune diseases, uncontrolled infections, pregnancy or lactation was excluded from the study. Diagnosis was based on clinical symptoms, serum thyroxine, TRAb, thyroid ultrasound and orbital computed tomography. PBMCs were isolated from about 9 ml of fresh peripheral blood by Ficoll-Paque density gradient centrifugation. Trizol reagent was used to extract the total RNA, and its quality was then checked on an Agilent 2100 Bioanalyzer. For repertoire sequencing, the TCR beta CDR3 regions were amplified from RNA transcripts. HTBI primers and the Qiagen OneStep RT-PCR kit were used in a first-round RT-PCR, which was followed by a second-round multiplex PCR, size selection and purification. The libraries underwent paired-end sequencing with 100 bp reads on an Illumina HiSeq2000. As for the original processing: SOAPnuke was used for read processing, and reads with adapters, uncalled bases, a mean Phred below 15, or no exact constant-primer or identifier match were discarded. COPE v1.2.5 was used to merge the high-quality paired reads. Unique nucleotide sequences were defined as clonotypes and aligned to IMGT TRB V, D and J references using MiTCR v1.1. Only V-J combinations with frequency above 0.0001 were analysed, covering 99% to 99.2% of repertoires. For each V-J combination, a TCR clonal expansion and chaos score was defined as F50 clonal expansion divided by the chaos observed in the TCRdist matrix. Features were reduced by Welch's t-statistics and random forest to over 10 V-J combinations, which fed a naive Bayes classifier. Thyroid-blood repertoire similarity was quantified with the Morisita-Horn index. TCRdb reanalyzed the raw reads on its own, using fastp at Q25 for trimming and MiXCR for clone calling, and kept in-frame beta chains. Under each unique CDR3 protein, matching rows form one entry showing the most common genes and DNA. The V and J calls were not made by the authors but by TCRdb's processing. The sample profile shows almost 400,000 distinct CDR3 sequences; around 19% of them were found once. The top ten hold 1.5% to 2% of the sample.

V is reduced by 2 bases and J by 1 base, leaving a spacing of 11 bases between them. The germline V gene (reference sequence) specifies MNHEY as CDR1 and SMNVEV as CDR2. The CDR3 starts with the cysteine, ends with the phenylalanine, and has 15 residues. The entry retains the CDR3 DNA only, 45 bases that are in frame from base 1. General findings and caveats noted by the study authors: No statistical method was used to predetermine the sample size, and group allocation was not hidden from the investigators. Most expanded thyroid clonotypes with a frequency above 0.001 also appeared in blood, which suggests that blood repertoires may reflect the immune response in the thyroid. In validation, the model predicted ophthalmopathy progression with over 60% sensitivity and roughly 72% specificity; roughly 11 predicted patients were CT-confirmed with GO in a median of approximately 6.5 months. In cross-validation, the 13-signature model distinguished ophthalmopathy from stable hyperthyroidism with approximately 90% sensitivity and about 81% specificity, while in the test set the corresponding values were about 79% and 69%.

The rearranged segments are TRBV27 and TRBJ1-1; no D gene is confidently identified. Material: peripheral blood. The receptor was derived from a woman aged 18-35 years with Graves' ophthalmopathy. Donor details come from another sample of the same person, matched by shared clones. The DNA sequence reads TGTGCCAGCAGTTTAGACCAGCGGAGGAACACTGAAGCTTTCTTT. Its amino acids are CASSLDQRRNTEAFF.